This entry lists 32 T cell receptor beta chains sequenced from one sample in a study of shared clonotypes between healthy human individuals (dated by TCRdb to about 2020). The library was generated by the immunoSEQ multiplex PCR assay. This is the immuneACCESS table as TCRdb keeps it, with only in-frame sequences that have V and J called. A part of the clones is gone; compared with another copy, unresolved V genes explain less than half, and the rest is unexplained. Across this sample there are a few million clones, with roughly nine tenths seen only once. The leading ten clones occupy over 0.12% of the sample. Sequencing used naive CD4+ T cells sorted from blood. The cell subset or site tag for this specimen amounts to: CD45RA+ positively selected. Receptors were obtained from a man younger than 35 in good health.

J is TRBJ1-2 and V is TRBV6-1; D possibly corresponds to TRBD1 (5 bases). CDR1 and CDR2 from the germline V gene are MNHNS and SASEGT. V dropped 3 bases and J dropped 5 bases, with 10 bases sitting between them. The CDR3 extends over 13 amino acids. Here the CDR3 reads CASSDREIYGYTF. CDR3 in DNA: TGTGCCAGCAGTGACAGGGAAATATATGGCTACACCTTC.

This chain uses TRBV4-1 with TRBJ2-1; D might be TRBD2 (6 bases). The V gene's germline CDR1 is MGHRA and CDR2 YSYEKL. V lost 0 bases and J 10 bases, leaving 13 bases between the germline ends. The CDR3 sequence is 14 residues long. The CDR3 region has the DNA TGCGCCAGCAGCCAAGATCTGATGAGCGGGGAGCAGTTCTTC. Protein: CASSQDLMSGEQFF.

CDR3 loop: CASSLGTPSSGANVLTF. CDR3 DNA: TGTGCCAGCAGCTTGGGGACGCCGAGCTCTGGGGCCAACGTCCTGACTTTC. This chain links TRBV5-6 with TRBJ2-6; D is uncertain. With 0 bases removed from V and 0 bases from J, the gap between germline ends came to 10 bases. Looked up from germline, CDR1 is SGHDT and CDR2 is YYEEEE. This CDR3 has 17 residues.

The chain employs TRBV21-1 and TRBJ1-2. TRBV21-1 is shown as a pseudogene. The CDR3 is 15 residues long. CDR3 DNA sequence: TGTGCCAGCAGCAAATTCAACCGGGGGCACTATGGCTACACCTTC. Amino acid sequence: CASSKFNRGHYGYTF.

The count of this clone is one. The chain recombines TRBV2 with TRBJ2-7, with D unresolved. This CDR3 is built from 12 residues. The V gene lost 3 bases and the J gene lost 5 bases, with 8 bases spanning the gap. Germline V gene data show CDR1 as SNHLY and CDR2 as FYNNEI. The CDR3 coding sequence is TGTGCCAGCAGTGAGGTCGAAAACGAGCAGTACTTC. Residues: CASSEVENEQYF.

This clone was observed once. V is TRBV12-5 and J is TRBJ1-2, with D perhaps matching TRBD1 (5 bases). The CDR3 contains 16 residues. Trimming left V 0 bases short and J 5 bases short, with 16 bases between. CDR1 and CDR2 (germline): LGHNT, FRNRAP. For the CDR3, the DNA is TGTGCTAGTGGTTTGGTACCCAGCCAGGGCGGGTATGGCTACACCTTC. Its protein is CASGLVPSQGGYGYTF. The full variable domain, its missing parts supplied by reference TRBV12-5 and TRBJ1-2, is DARVTQTPRHKVTEMGQEVTMRCQPILGHNTVFWYRQTMMQGLELLAYFRNRAPLDDSGMPKDRFSAEMPDATLATLKIQPSEPRDSAVYFCASGLVPSQGGYGYTFGSGTRLTVV.

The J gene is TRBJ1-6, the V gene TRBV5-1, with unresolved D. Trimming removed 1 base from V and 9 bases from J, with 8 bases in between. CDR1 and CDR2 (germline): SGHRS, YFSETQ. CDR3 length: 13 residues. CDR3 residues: CASSLNQASPLHF. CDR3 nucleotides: TGCGCCAGCAGCTTGAATCAGGCTTCACCCCTCCACTTT.

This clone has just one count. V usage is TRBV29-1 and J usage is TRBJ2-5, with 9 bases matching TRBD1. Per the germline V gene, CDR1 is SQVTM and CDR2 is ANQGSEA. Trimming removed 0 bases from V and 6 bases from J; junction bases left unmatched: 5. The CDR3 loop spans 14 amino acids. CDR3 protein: CSVEEQGAPKTQYF. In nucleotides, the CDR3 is TGCAGCGTTGAAGAACAGGGGGCACCGAAGACCCAGTACTTC. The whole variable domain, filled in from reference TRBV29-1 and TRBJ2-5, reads SAVISQKPSRDICQRGTSLTIQCQVDSQVTMMFWYRQQPGQSLTLIATANQGSEATYESGFVIDKFPISRPNLTFSTLTVSNMSPEDSSIYLCSVEEQGAPKTQYFGPGTRLLVL.

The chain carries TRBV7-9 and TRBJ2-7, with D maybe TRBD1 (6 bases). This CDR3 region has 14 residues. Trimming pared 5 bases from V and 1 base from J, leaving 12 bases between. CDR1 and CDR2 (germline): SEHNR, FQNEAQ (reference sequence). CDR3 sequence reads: CASSDQQGSYEQYF. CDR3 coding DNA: TGTGCCAGCAGCGACCAACAGGGATCCTACGAGCAGTACTTC.

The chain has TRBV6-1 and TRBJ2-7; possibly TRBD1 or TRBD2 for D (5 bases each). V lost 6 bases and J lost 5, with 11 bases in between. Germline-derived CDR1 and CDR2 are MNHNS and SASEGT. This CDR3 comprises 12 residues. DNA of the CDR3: TGTGCCAGCAGCACCCGAGGGGACGAGCAGTACTTC. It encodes CASSTRGDEQYF.

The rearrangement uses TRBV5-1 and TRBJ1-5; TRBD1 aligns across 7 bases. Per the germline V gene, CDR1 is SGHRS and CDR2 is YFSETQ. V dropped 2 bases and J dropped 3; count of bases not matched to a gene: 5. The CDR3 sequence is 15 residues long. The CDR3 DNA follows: TGCGCCAGCAGCTTACAGGGGATGAACAATCAGCCCCAGCATTTT. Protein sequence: CASSLQGMNNQPQHF.

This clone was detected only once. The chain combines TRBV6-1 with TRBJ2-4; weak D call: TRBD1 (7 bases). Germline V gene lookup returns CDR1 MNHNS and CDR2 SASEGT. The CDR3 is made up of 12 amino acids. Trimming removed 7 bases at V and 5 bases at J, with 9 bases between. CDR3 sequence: CASTRGENIQYF. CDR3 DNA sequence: TGTGCCAGCACCAGGGGGGAAAACATTCAGTACTTC.

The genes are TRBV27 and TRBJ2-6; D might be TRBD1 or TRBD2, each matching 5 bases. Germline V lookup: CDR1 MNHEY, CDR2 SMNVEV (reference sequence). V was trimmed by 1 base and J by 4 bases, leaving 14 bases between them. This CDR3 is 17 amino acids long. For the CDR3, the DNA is TGTGCCAGCAGTTTATTGGGCAGGGTAGCGGGGGCCAACGTCCTGACTTTC. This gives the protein CASSLLGRVAGANVLTF.

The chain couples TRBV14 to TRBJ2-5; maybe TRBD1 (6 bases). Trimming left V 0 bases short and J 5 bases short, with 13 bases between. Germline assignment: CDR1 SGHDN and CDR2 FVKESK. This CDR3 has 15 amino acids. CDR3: CASSQEGGRGETQYF. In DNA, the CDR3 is TGTGCCAGCAGCCAAGAAGGGGGACGTGGGGAGACCCAGTACTTC. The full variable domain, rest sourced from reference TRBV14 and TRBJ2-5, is EAGVTQFPSHSVIEKGQTVTLRCDPISGHDNLYWYRRVMGKEIKFLLHFVKESKQDESGMPNNRFLAERTGGTYSTLKVQPAELEDSGVYFCASSQEGGRGETQYFGPGTRLLVL.

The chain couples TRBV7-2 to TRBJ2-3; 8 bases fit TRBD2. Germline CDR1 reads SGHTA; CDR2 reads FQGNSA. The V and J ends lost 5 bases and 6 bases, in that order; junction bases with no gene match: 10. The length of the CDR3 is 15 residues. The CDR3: CASSPPSRGGDTQYF. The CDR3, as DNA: TGTGCCAGCAGCCCGCCGAGCCGGGGGGGGGATACGCAGTATTTT.

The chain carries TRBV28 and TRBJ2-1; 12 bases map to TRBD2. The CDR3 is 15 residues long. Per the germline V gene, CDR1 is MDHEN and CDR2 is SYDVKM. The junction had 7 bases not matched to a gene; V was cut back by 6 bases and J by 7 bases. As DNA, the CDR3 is TGTGCCAGCAGCGATACTAGCGGGGGGAGTAATGAGCAGTTCTTC. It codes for CASSDTSGGSNEQFF.

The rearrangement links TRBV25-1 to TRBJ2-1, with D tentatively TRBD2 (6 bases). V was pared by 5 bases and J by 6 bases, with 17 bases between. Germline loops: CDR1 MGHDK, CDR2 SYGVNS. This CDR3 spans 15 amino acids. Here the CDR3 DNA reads TGTGCCAGCAGTCCAAGGGGCGGGGTTTTCAATGAGCAGTTCTTC. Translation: CASSPRGGVFNEQFF.

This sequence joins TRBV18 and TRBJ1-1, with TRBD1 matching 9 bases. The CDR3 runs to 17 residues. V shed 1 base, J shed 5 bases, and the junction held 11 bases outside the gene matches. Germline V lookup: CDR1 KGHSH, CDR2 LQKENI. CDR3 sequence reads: CASSPQISGTGMTEAFF. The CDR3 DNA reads TGTGCCAGCTCACCACAGATATCCGGGACAGGGATGACTGAAGCTTTCTTT.

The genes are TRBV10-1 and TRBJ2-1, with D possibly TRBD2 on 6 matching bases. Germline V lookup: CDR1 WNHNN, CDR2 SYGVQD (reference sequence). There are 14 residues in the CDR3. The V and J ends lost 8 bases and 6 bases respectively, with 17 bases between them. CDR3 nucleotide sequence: TGCGCCAGCGGGAGGACACTTGGGGTCAATGAGCAGTTCTTC. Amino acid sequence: CASGRTLGVNEQFF.

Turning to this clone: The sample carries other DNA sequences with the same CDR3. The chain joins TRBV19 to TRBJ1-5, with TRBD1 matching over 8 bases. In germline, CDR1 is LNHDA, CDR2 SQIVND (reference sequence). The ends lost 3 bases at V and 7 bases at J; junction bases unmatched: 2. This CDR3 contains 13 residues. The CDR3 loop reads CASSMTGAQPQHF. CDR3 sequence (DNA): TGTGCCAGTAGTATGACAGGGGCACAGCCCCAGCATTTT. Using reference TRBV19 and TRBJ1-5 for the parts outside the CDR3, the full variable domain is DGGITQSPKYLFRKEGQNVTLSCEQNLNHDAMYWYRQDPGQGLRLIYYSQIVNDFQKGDIAEGYSVSREKKESFPLTVTSAQKNPTAFYLCASSMTGAQPQHFGDGTRLSIL.

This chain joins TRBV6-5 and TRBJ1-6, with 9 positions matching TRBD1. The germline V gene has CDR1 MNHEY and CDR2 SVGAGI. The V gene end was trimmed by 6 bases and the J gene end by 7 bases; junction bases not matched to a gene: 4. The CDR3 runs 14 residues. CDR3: CASSGTGRNSPLHF. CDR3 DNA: TGTGCCAGCAGCGGGACAGGGAGGAATTCACCCCTCCACTTT.

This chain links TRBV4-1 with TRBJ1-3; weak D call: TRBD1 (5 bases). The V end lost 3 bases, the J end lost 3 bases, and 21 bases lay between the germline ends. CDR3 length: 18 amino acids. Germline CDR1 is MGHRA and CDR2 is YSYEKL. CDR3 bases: TGCGCCAGCAGCCATACGCCCGGGGACGGCGTTTTTGGAAACACCATATATTTT. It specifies CASSHTPGDGVFGNTIYF.

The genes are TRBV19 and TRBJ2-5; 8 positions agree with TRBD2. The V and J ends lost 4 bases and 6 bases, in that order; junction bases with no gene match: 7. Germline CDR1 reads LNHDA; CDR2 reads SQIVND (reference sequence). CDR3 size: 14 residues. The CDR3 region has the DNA TGTGCCAGTAGTAAGGCAGCGGGGGTGAAGACCCAGTACTTC. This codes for CASSKAAGVKTQYF.

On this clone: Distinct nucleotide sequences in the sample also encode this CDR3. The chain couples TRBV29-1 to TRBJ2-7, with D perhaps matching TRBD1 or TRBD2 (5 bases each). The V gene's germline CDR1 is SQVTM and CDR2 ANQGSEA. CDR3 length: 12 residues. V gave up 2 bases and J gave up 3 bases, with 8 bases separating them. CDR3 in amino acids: CSVEFGGYEQYF. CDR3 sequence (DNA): TGCAGCGTTGAATTTGGGGGCTACGAGCAGTACTTC.

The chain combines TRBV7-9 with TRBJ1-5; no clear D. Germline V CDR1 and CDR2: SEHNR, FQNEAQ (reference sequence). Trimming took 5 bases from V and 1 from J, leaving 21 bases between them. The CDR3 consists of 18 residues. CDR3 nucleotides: TGTGCCAGCAGCGGACGGCTGGGCGGAGGACTGAGCAATCAGCCCCAGCATTTT. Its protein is CASSGRLGGGLSNQPQHF. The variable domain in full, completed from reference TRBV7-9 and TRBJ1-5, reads DTGVSQNPRHKITKRGQNVTFRCDPISEHNRLYWYRQTLGQGPEFLTYFQNEAQLEKSRLLSDRFSAERPKGSFSTLEIQRTEQGDSAMYLCASSGRLGGGLSNQPQHFGDGTRLSIL.

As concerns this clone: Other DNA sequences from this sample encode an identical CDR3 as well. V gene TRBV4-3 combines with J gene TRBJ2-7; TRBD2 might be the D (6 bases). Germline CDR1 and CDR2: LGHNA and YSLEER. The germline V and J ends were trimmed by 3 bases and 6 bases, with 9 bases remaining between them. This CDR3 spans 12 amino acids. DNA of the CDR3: TGCGCCAGCAGCCAGGGGGGAGGCGAGCAGTACTTC. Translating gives CASSQGGGEQYF.

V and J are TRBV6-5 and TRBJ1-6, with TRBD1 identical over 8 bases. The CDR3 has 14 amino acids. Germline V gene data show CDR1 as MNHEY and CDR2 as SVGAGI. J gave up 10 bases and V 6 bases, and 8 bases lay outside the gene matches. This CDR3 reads CASSYDRGRSPLHF. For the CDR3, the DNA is TGTGCCAGCAGCTATGACAGGGGTCGGTCACCCCTCCACTTT.

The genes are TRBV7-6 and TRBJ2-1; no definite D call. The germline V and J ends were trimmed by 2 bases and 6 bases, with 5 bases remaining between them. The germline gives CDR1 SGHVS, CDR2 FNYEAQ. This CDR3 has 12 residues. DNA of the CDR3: TGTGCCAGCAGCTTATCGGGCAATGAGCAGTTCTTC. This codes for CASSLSGNEQFF.

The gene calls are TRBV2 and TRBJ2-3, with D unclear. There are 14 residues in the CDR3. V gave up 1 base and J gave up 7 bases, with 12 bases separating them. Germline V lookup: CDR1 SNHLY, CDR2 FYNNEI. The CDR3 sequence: CASSEDRAFNTQYF. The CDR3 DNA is TGTGCCAGCAGTGAAGATCGAGCATTTAATACGCAGTATTTT.

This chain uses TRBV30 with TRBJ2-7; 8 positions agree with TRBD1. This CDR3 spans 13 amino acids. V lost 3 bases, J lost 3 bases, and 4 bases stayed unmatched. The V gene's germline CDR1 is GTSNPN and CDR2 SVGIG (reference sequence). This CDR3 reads CAWRWTGSYEQYF. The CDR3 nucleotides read TGTGCCTGGAGGTGGACAGGGAGCTACGAGCAGTACTTC.

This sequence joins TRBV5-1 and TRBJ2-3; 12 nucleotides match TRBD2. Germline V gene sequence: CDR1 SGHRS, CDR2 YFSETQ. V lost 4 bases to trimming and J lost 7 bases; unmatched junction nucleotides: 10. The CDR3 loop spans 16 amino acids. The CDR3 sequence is CASSPETSGGGNTQYF. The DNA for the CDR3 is TGCGCCAGCAGCCCCGAGACTAGCGGGGGCGGAAATACGCAGTATTTT.

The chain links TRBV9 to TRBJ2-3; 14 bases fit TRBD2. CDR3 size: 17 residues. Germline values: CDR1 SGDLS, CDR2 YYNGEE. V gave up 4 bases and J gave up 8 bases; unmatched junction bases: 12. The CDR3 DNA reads TGTGCCAGCAGCCCAATAGGACTAGCGGGAGGAAGAGGTACGCAGTATTTT. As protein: CASSPIGLAGGRGTQYF.